Shown below are 30 T cell receptor beta chains from a single sample sequenced in a study of beta chain features in type 1 diabetes. The entirety of the isolated RNA underwent reverse transcription, so expressed TCRB transcripts were sequenced. Profiled with immunoSEQ multiplex PCR; TCRdb holds only in-frame clones, not every one. Of around 320,000 clones listed, less than 15% are singletons. The sample was central memory CD4+ T cells from blood. All receptors derive from a man under 40 in good health.

This clone was observed a handful of times. CDR3 in amino acids: CASSELAGGEQYF. The CDR3 bases are TGTGCCAGCAGTGAATTGGCTGGGGGCGAGCAGTACTTC. The chain combines TRBV25-1 with TRBJ2-7; D may be TRBD1 or TRBD2 (5 bases each). V was cut by 1 base and J by 6 bases, with 10 bases left in between. From germline, CDR1 is MGHDK and CDR2 SYGVNS. CDR3 length equals 13 residues.

The chain recombines TRBV11-3 with TRBJ2-1; D remains ambiguous. The CDR3 is 13 amino acids. Germline lookup yields CDR1 SGHNT and CDR2 YENEEA. Trimming pared 0 bases from V and 8 bases from J, leaving 8 bases between. CDR3 in amino acids: CASSLDSADEQFF. The CDR3 DNA sequence: TGTGCCAGCAGCTTAGATTCCGCTGATGAGCAGTTCTTC.

This clone was observed a handful of times. The chain recombines TRBV7-2 with TRBJ2-7; tentative D call: TRBD2 (5 bases). Germline values: CDR1 SGHTA, CDR2 FQGNSA. Trimming took off 4 bases at V and 6 bases at J, with 13 bases between the two ends. The CDR3 loop spans 13 amino acids. Here the CDR3 reads CASSSVPGSEQYV. CDR3 DNA: TGTGCCAGCAGCTCCGTACCGGGAAGCGAGCAGTACGTC.

The CDR3 reads CASSLNRDTEAFF. CDR3 coding DNA: TGTGCCAGCTCATTAAATAGGGACACTGAAGCTTTCTTT. V usage is TRBV18 and J usage is TRBJ1-1; D gene uncertain. The V end was cut by 5 bases, the J end by 3 bases, with 10 bases between. The CDR3 is made up of 13 amino acids. Germline V gene data show CDR1 as KGHSH and CDR2 as LQKENI.

The chain uses TRBV18 and TRBJ2-5; TRBD1 is a possible D gene (5 bases). CDR1 and CDR2 from the germline V gene are KGHSH and LQKENI. The length of the CDR3 is 16 residues. The V end lost 4 bases, the J end lost 2 bases, and 17 bases lay between the germline ends. This CDR3 is CASSRLSAGRQETQYF. The CDR3 region has the DNA TGTGCCAGCTCACGGTTATCTGCAGGGCGGCAAGAGACCCAGTACTTC. Filled out from reference TRBV18 and TRBJ2-5, the complete variable domain reads NAGVMQNPRHLVRRRGQEARLRCSPMKGHSHVYWYRQLPEEGLKFMVYLQKENIIDESGMPKERFSAEFPKEGPSILRIQQVVRGDSAAYFCASSRLSAGRQETQYFGPGTRLLVL.

This clone was seen only a few times. This sequence joins TRBV20-1 and TRBJ2-3; D gene ambiguous. This CDR3 comprises 11 residues. Trimming left V 5 bases short and J 3 bases short, with 6 bases between. The germline gives CDR1 DFQATT, CDR2 SNEGSKA (reference sequence). The CDR3 bases are TGCAGTGCTCAATGGACAGATACGCAGTATTTT. Translated: CSAQWTDTQYF.

The chain uses TRBV29-1 and TRBJ2-2; the D is unclear. Germline assignment: CDR1 SQVTM and CDR2 ANQGSEA. The V end was cut by 7 bases, the J end by 2 bases, with 14 bases between. The CDR3 is 14 amino acids. The CDR3 nucleotides read TGCAGCGCTTCCATTCAAATAAACACCGGGGAGCTGTTTTTT. It encodes CSASIQINTGELFF.

This clone occurred a few times. This rearrangement joins TRBV7-3 to TRBJ2-7; D gene uncertain. Germline V gene sequence: CDR1 SGHTA, CDR2 FQGTGA. V was shortened by 5 bases and J by 7 bases, with 12 bases between the two germline ends. The CDR3 is 12 amino acids. CDR3 bases: TGTGCCAGCAGCCCGGTGGGTGGAGAGCAGTACTTC. The encoded protein is CASSPVGGEQYF.

The V and J genes are TRBV7-9 and TRBJ1-6; D unresolved. Germline CDR1 is SEHNR and CDR2 is FQNEAQ (reference sequence). The V end was cut by 0 bases, the J end by 7 bases, with 4 bases between. The CDR3 runs to 13 residues. CDR3: CASSLARNSPLHF. The CDR3 DNA is TGTGCCAGCAGCTTAGCGAGGAATTCACCCCTCCACTTT.

This clone appeared a few times. The chain carries TRBV11-2 and TRBJ2-2; TRBD1 matches at 7 bases. This CDR3 has 15 residues. J lost 3 bases, V lost 4 bases, and 5 bases had no gene match. CDR1 and CDR2 from the germline V gene are SGHAT and FQNNGV. CDR3 sequence (DNA): TGTGCCAGCAGCTACACAGGGGTCGACACCGGGGAGCTGTTTTTT. It yields the protein CASSYTGVDTGELFF.

The V call is TRBV2, the J call TRBJ2-3, with 8 bases lining up with TRBD2. The germline V gene has CDR1 SNHLY and CDR2 FYNNEI. The CDR3 is 14 residues long. V lost 2 bases and J lost 5; bases outside the gene matches: 3. This CDR3 reads CASSESLAGDTQYF. The CDR3 DNA is TGTGCCAGCAGTGAAAGTCTAGCGGGAGATACGCAGTATTTT.

This clone occurred a few times. The chain couples TRBV15 to TRBJ1-1; 11 nucleotides agree with TRBD1. The ends lost 5 bases at V and 4 bases at J; junction bases unmatched: 3. CDR1 is LNHNV, CDR2 YYDKDF, per germline (reference sequence). The CDR3 consists of 14 residues. The CDR3 sequence is CATSGGQGATEAFF. The CDR3 DNA follows: TGTGCCACCAGCGGCGGACAGGGGGCCACTGAAGCTTTCTTT.

The chain has TRBV6-6 and TRBJ1-1; D not certain. There are 15 residues in the CDR3. Germline values: CDR1 MNHNY, CDR2 SVGAGI (reference sequence). Trimming shortened V by 2 bases and J by 3 bases, and 13 bases separated the two germline ends. In nucleotides, the CDR3 is TGTGCCAGCAGTTACCGTCCGGGGTGGGACACTGAAGCTTTCTTT. This translates into CASSYRPGWDTEAFF.

This chain joins TRBV11-2 and TRBJ1-1; TRBD1 agrees at 10 bases. Germline CDR1 SGHAT, CDR2 FQNNGV. With V trimmed by 4 bases and J by 10 bases, 15 bases remained unmatched. The CDR3 length is 16 residues. CDR3 sequence (DNA): TGTGCCAGCAGCTCCGGACAGGGGGTTCCTTCGGCGGGAGCTTTCTTT. Its translation is CASSSGQGVPSAGAFF.

This sequence joins TRBV6-5 and TRBJ2-1; the D is unclear. Germline V gene lookup returns CDR1 MNHEY and CDR2 SVGAGI. V dropped 8 bases and J dropped 8 bases, with 7 bases sitting between them. This CDR3 contains 10 residues. This CDR3 reads CASGRDEQFF. CDR3 sequence (DNA): TGTGCCAGCGGTCGGGATGAGCAGTTCTTC.

This clone was observed a handful of times. The chain combines TRBV7-3 with TRBJ1-2; no definite D call. This CDR3 contains 13 residues. V lost 5 bases and J 0 bases, leaving 7 bases between the germline ends. Per the germline V gene, CDR1 is SGHTA and CDR2 is FQGTGA. CDR3 in DNA: TGTGCCAGCAGCCCCCTGACTAACTATGGCTACACCTTC. Encoded protein: CASSPLTNYGYTF.

V and J are TRBV7-9 and TRBJ2-6, with unresolved D. This CDR3 region has 14 residues. V was cut by 6 bases and J by 1 base, with 7 bases left in between. CDR1 and CDR2 from the germline V gene are SEHNR and FQNEAQ (reference sequence). This CDR3 reads CASRTQSGANVLTF. CDR3 coding DNA: TGTGCCAGCAGGACTCAATCTGGGGCCAACGTCCTGACTTTC.

The sample holds a few counts of this clone. J is TRBJ2-5 and V is TRBV7-4; D remains ambiguous. The J call may be wrong; the DNA end is better matched by TRBJ2-7. The CDR3 length is 15 residues. Germline V lookup: CDR1 SGHVT, CDR2 SQSDAQ. The CDR3 region has the DNA TGTGCCAGCAGCTTATATAGGGATCTCTCCTACGAGCAGTACTTC. Protein: CASSLYRDLSYEQYF.

This rearrangement joins TRBV9 to TRBJ1-2; D gene ambiguous. The germline CDR1 and CDR2 sequences are SGDLS and YYNGEE. V lost 6 bases and J 3 bases, leaving 18 bases between the germline ends. CDR3 length: 15 amino acids. CDR3 protein: CASTPHAGDDYGYTF. The CDR3 DNA sequence: TGTGCCAGCACTCCTCACGCGGGTGACGACTATGGCTACACCTTC. Full variable domain (rest looked up from reference TRBV9 and TRBJ1-2): DSGVTQTPKHLITATGQRVTLRCSPRSGDLSVYWYQQSLDQGLQFLIQYYNGEERAKGNILERFSAQQFPDLHSELNLSSLELGDSALYFCASTPHAGDDYGYTFGSGTRLTVV.

This clone showed up just a few times. This sequence may be a read error, since a much larger clone differs from it by one base. The same CDR3 also results from other DNA sequences found in this sample. This chain links TRBV7-8 with TRBJ2-1; D unclear. The CDR3 extends over 13 amino acids. The ends were cut back, 4 bases at V and 4 bases at J, with 8 bases in the middle. The germline CDR1 and CDR2 sequences are SGHVS and FQNEAQ. The CDR3 reads CASSSELYNEQFF. CDR3 sequence (DNA): TGTGCCAGCAGCTCCGAACTTTACAATGAGCAGTTCTTC.

Only a few counts were recorded for this clone. The CDR3: CASRTTGMADTQYF. CDR3 sequence (DNA): TGCGCCAGCAGAACCACGGGAATGGCAGATACGCAGTATTTT. The chain links TRBV5-1 to TRBJ2-3; perhaps TRBD2 as D (5 bases). The germline CDR1 and CDR2 sequences are SGHRS and YFSETQ. Trimming cost V 5 bases and J 4 bases, with 14 bases left between them. The CDR3 loop spans 14 amino acids. Drawing the rest from reference TRBV5-1 and TRBJ2-3, the complete variable domain is KAGVTQTPRYLIKTRGQQVTLSCSPISGHRSVSWYQQTPGQGLQFLFEYFSETQRNKGNFPGRFSGRQFSNSRSEMNVSTLELGDSALYLCASRTTGMADTQYFGPGTRLTVL.

The rearrangement joins TRBV5-6 to TRBJ1-2; D perhaps matches TRBD1 (6 bases). The germline gives CDR1 SGHDT, CDR2 YYEEEE. V was shortened by 4 bases and J by 4 bases, with 17 bases between the two germline ends. The CDR3 has 15 residues. The CDR3 here is CASSPRTVNSYGYTF. The CDR3 nucleotides read TGTGCCAGCAGCCCCCGGACAGTTAATTCCTATGGCTACACCTTC.

This clone was counted only a few times. The chain carries TRBV30 and TRBJ1-2; TRBD1 aligns across 7 bases. The V gene's germline CDR1 is GTSNPN and CDR2 SVGIG (reference sequence). The CDR3 is 13 residues long. V was pared by 5 bases and J by 4 bases, with 7 bases of the junction left unmatched. The CDR3 spells CAWDRQGGYGYTF. CDR3 nucleotide sequence: TGTGCCTGGGATCGACAGGGTGGCTATGGCTACACCTTC.

This chain connects TRBV6-6 to TRBJ2-7, with TRBD1 as a possible D gene (7 bases). The CDR3 consists of 15 residues. The V and J ends lost 5 bases and 4 bases respectively, with 18 bases between them. Germline loops: CDR1 MNHNY, CDR2 SVGAGI (reference sequence). Written as DNA, the CDR3 is TGTGCCAGCAGTGACTTCGGCAGGGGGAGGTACGAGCAGTACGTC. Translated, it gives CASSDFGRGRYEQYV.

The rearrangement links TRBV6-1 to TRBJ2-7; 7 nucleotides align to TRBD1. V dropped 10 bases and J dropped 5; count of bases not matched to a gene: 5. Germline-derived CDR1 and CDR2 are MNHNS and SASEGT. CDR3 length: 11 residues. Here the CDR3 DNA reads TGTGCCATCGGACAGGTCAACGAGCAGTACGTC. Protein product: CAIGQVNEQYV.

This clone showed up just a few times. The genes are TRBV11-2 and TRBJ2-6; a weak D match, TRBD2 (6 bases). Trimming removed 5 bases from V and 0 bases from J, with 17 bases in between. The CDR3 covers 18 residues. CDR1 is SGHAT and CDR2 is FQNNGV in the germline V gene. CDR3 residues: CASSPGGRPNSGANVLTF. The CDR3 DNA is TGTGCCAGCAGCCCCGGGGGTCGTCCAAACTCTGGGGCCAACGTCCTGACTTTC.

This clone was recorded at least ten times. The CDR3 protein is CASSFSGGAGEQYF. CDR3 coding DNA: TGTGCCAGCAGCTTTAGCGGGGGGGCGGGCGAGCAGTACTTC. The chain carries TRBV7-2 and TRBJ2-7, with 11 bases matching TRBD2. This CDR3 is 14 amino acids long. Trimming at V came to 3 bases and at J to 6 bases, leaving 4 bases not matched to a gene. In germline, CDR1 is SGHTA, CDR2 FQGNSA.

In this sample, this clone turned up a few times. This rearrangement joins TRBV5-6 to TRBJ2-7; TRBD1 might be the D (6 bases). In germline, CDR1 is SGHDT, CDR2 YYEEEE. V lost 4 bases and J lost 2, with 13 bases in between. CDR3 length equals 14 residues. The CDR3 region has the DNA TGTGCCAGCAGCGCACAGGGCGGCACCTACGAGCAGTACTTC. This sequence encodes CASSAQGGTYEQYF.

This clone was seen only a few times. At one end, the junction sequence differs from germline, possibly due to a read error. This sequence joins TRBV10-1 and TRBJ2-1; 10 nucleotides line up with TRBD2. CDR3 length: 13 amino acids. Germline V gene lookup returns CDR1 WNHNN and CDR2 SYGVQD (reference sequence). The CDR3 DNA follows: TGTGCCACCCTAGCGGGAGAGCACAATGAGCAGTTCTTC. Translation: CATLAGEHNEQFF.

This clone was observed a few times. The gene calls are TRBV18 and TRBJ1-1; 7 positions match TRBD1. This CDR3 has 16 amino acids. CDR1 KGHSH and CDR2 LQKENI come from the germline V gene. Unmatched junction bases numbered 10, after V lost 5 bases and J lost 1 base. Here the CDR3 DNA reads TGTGCCAGCTCAATTACAGGGGCGGGCGAGAACACTGAAGCTTTCTTT. Its protein product is CASSITGAGENTEAFF. Together with reference TRBV18 and TRBJ1-1, the CDR3 gives the full variable domain: NAGVMQNPRHLVRRRGQEARLRCSPMKGHSHVYWYRQLPEEGLKFMVYLQKENIIDESGMPKERFSAEFPKEGPSILRIQQVVRGDSAAYFCASSITGAGENTEAFFGQGTRLTVV.